Listed below are T cell receptor beta chains from one sample, sequenced in a study of T cell repertoires in cytomegalovirus infection. TCRdb processed the reads anew with MiXCR; each CDR3 protein has one entry. The table lists around 450,000 distinct CDR3 sequences, roughly 10% of them singletons. The sample was PBMCs. These receptors were taken from a human donor in good health (CMV status not recorded). Some clones in this sample may be carry-over from other donors' samples. CDR3s leave out the opening cysteine and the closing phenylalanine or tryptophan. A D gene is named only where the DNA matches it firmly. Only some rows state a clone size, as once, few, many or a class for expanded clones.

size	V	D	J	CDR3
many	TRBV12-3/TRBV12-4	-	TRBJ2-5	ASSRQEQETQY
few	TRBV5-1	-	TRBJ2-2	ASSLAQPDTGELF
many	TRBV7-9	TRBD2	TRBJ2-1	ASSLELAGVDEQF
-	TRBV11-2	TRBD2	TRBJ2-3	ASSLGVASGEDTQY
-	TRBV5-1	-	TRBJ2-1	ASSWRNNEQF
many	TRBV20-1	-	TRBJ2-5	SAGAGETQY
many	TRBV7-2	TRBD1	TRBJ1-1	ASSLDLQGAWDTEAF
-	TRBV11-2	-	TRBJ2-7	ASSLVPETYEQY
-	TRBV5-1	TRBD1	TRBJ1-1	ASRVDRADTEAF
many	TRBV5-1	-	TRBJ2-2	ASKVNRGDTGELF
few	TRBV19	-	TRBJ1-5	ASRRIPGRNSNQPQH
-	TRBV5-1	-	TRBJ2-2	ASSLDRPTPMINTGELF
few	TRBV10-3	-	TRBJ2-1	AITASGENEQF
-	TRBV11-2	-	TRBJ2-6	ASSPRGGTGANVLT
-	TRBV30	TRBD2	TRBJ2-5	ALNGPRLAGGRGQETQY
many	TRBV4-1	TRBD2	TRBJ2-6	ASSRAGTFSGANVLT
many	TRBV7-9	-	TRBJ2-7	ASSKSGRYEQY
many	TRBV30	-	TRBJ1-1	ASRGRGTNTEAF
-	TRBV30	-	TRBJ2-7	AWSVGGASYEQY
many	TRBV7-2	-	TRBJ1-1	ASSLVRDRTEAF
many	TRBV6-1	TRBD1	TRBJ1-3	ASRPFTGAGNTIY
many	TRBV27	TRBD1	TRBJ1-1	ASSDRMATEAF
many	TRBV7-3	-	TRBJ1-2	ASSPAGTPWGGYT
-	TRBV9	-	TRBJ2-3	ASSVGRSEGTDTQY
few	TRBV5-4	-	TRBJ2-1	ASTRDSQGEQF
-	TRBV20-1	TRBD2	TRBJ2-1	SARTSGGRGEQF
many	TRBV7-3	TRBD2	TRBJ2-1	ASSPQAGAVRNEQF
many	TRBV7-9	-	TRBJ1-4	ASSLSATQLGGKLF
-	TRBV5-1	TRBD2	TRBJ2-7	ASSLEGSGFAGEQY
few	TRBV11-2	-	TRBJ1-1	ASNPLNTEAF
-	TRBV28	-	TRBJ2-5	ASSPRTPTLETQY
many	TRBV27	TRBD2	TRBJ2-7	ASSLTSGRPYEQY
many	TRBV7-3	TRBD2	TRBJ2-2	ASSPWTSGTNYTGELF
-	TRBV20-1	-	TRBJ2-1	SARDPRDEQF
many	TRBV7-3	-	TRBJ1-1	ASSLGPDFEAF
-	TRBV5-5	TRBD2	TRBJ2-1	ASSLVIAGSNEQF
-	TRBV19	-	TRBJ2-2	ATQLQTGMSGELF
many	TRBV12-3/TRBV12-4	-	TRBJ2-7	ASSLIQRVSEQY
many	TRBV5-1	-	TRBJ2-1	ASSSPRGRLSYNEQF
-	TRBV18	-	TRBJ1-1	ASSPSRERVSTEAF